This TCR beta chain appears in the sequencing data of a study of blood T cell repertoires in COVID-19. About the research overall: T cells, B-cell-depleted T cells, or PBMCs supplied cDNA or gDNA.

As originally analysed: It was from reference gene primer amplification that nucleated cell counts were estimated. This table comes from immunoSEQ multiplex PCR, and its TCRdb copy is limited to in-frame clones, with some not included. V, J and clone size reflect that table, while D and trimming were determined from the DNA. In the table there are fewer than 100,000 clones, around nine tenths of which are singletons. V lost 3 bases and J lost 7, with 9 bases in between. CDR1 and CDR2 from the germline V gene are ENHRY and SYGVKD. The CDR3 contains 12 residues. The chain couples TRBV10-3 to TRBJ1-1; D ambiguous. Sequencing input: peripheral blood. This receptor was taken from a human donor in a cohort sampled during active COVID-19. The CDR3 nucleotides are TGTGCCATCAGTGACAGAACAAGTGAAGCTTTCTTT. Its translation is CAISDRTSEAFF.